This entry features one T cell receptor beta chain sequence. Its antigen is currently unknown. Assay: immunoSEQ multiplex PCR; the TCRdb copy retains only in-frame clones and omits some. The sample carries around 170,000 clones, approximately 90% recorded once. This sample was taken from a study of Ad26.COV2.S vaccination and SARS-CoV-2 variants. Study results and caveats: Spike-specific TCR breadth was greater after Ad26.COV2.S than placebo. Substantial breadth was reported for post-vaccination spike-specific CD8+ and CD4+ T cells.

The CDR3 is 16 residues long. The J segment lost 6 bases and the V segment lost 6 bases, leaving 8 bases of the junction unmatched. Germline V CDR1 and CDR2: SGHVS, FQNEAQ. The gene calls are TRBV7-8 and TRBJ2-1, with 13 bases matching TRBD2. Specimen: peripheral blood, collected after recovery from COVID-19. This TCR came from a human donor who had recovered from COVID-19. Here the CDR3 reads CASSAGTSGKGNEQFF. DNA of the CDR3: TGTGCCAGCAGTGCCGGGACTAGCGGGAAGGGCAATGAGCAGTTCTTC.